This T cell receptor beta chain was sequenced for a study of shared clonotypes between healthy human individuals. There are 15 residues in the CDR3. Looked up from germline, CDR1 is ENHRY and CDR2 is SYGVKD. V trimming: 2 bases; J trimming: 0 bases; junction bases outside the gene matches: 2. The table came from immunoSEQ multiplex PCR; TCRdb's copy has only in-frame clones and leaves some out. Here the sample spans around 940,000 clones, approximately 76% being singletons. The chain couples TRBV10-3 to TRBJ2-3; the match to TRBD2 covers 7 bases. The sequenced material came from memory CD4+ T cells sorted from blood. Subset specified: CD45RA-negative fraction. The TCR sequence derives from a man younger than 35 in good health. CDR3: CAISELAASTDTQYF. The CDR3 nucleotides are TGTGCCATCAGTGAGCTAGCGGCGAGCACAGATACGCAGTATTTT.